The 25 T cell receptor beta chains below come from one sample, sequenced in a study of shared clonotypes between healthy human individuals (dated by TCRdb to the early 2020s). The method behind the library was the immunoSEQ multiplex PCR assay. Not all clones reach the TCRdb copy of this immuneACCESS table, which keeps in-frame sequences only. Checked studies attribute under half of the gap to unresolved V genes and leave the rest unexplained. This sample gives around 350,000 clones in total; over 70% of them show up just once. Roughly 10% of the sample rests with the top ten. The sample was memory CD4+ T cells sorted from blood. Sample cell subset or site, as interpreted from the label and publication: CD45RA-negative fraction. The receptors here all came from a young man in good health.

A remark on this clone: At one end the junction does not follow the germline gene, possibly because of a read error. V and J are TRBV29-1 and TRBJ1-2; D uncertain. The CDR3 consists of 8 residues. CDR1 and CDR2 (germline): SQVTM, ANQGSEA. DNA for the CDR3: TGCAGCGTTGAAAAGGGCGACTTC. This codes for CSVEKGDF. Using reference TRBV29-1 and TRBJ1-2 for the parts outside the CDR3, the full variable domain is SAVISQKPSRDICQRGTSLTIQCQVDSQVTMMFWYRQQPGQSLTLIATANQGSEATYESGFVIDKFPISRPNLTFSTLTVSNMSPEDSSIYLCSVEKGDFGSGTRLTVV.

This chain connects TRBV10-3 to TRBJ2-7; D possibly uses TRBD1 or TRBD2 (5 bases each). This CDR3 spans 14 amino acids. V was shortened by 5 bases and J by 0 bases, with 11 bases between the two germline ends. Germline CDR1 and CDR2: ENHRY and SYGVKD. The CDR3 sequence is CAISRDGVSYEQYF. CDR3 DNA sequence: TGTGCCATCAGTAGGGACGGAGTCTCCTACGAGCAGTACTTC.

V is TRBV30 and J is TRBJ2-7, with D tentatively TRBD1 (6 bases). CDR1 GTSNPN and CDR2 SVGIG come from the germline V gene (reference sequence). The CDR3 length is 16 residues. V lost 1 base and J 1 base, leaving 17 bases between the germline ends. CDR3 residues: CAWSARTGYRSYEQYF. The DNA for the CDR3 is TGTGCCTGGAGTGCCAGAACAGGGTATCGGTCCTACGAGCAGTACTTC.

The J gene is TRBJ2-7, the V gene TRBV7-2; D could derive from TRBD1 or TRBD2 (5 bases each). The CDR3 length is 15 residues. V lost 1 base and J lost 3, with 13 bases in between. Per germline, CDR1 SGHTA and CDR2 FQGNSA. In DNA form, the CDR3 reads TGTGCCAGCAGCTTAGTCTTGGGACGGGACTACGAGCAGTACTTC. Translation gives CASSLVLGRDYEQYF.

This rearrangement joins TRBV5-1 to TRBJ2-4; D is ambiguous. Germline loops: CDR1 SGHRS, CDR2 YFSETQ. The CDR3 has 13 amino acids. The ends were cut back, 6 bases at V and 9 bases at J, with 16 bases in the middle. CDR3 sequence (DNA): TGCGCCAGCATGCCAAGTACAGCCGGCATTCAGTACTTC. It encodes CASMPSTAGIQYF.

This clone was seen a few times. The chain has TRBV29-1 and TRBJ2-3; D remains ambiguous. Germline V lookup: CDR1 SQVTM, CDR2 ANQGSEA. The CDR3 is made up of 19 amino acids. The ends were cut back, 5 bases at V and 1 base at J, with 28 bases in the middle. CDR3 coding DNA: TGCAGCGTTTTTATTGATCTCGGCGTGAACAGAAAGGGCACAGATACGCAGTATTTT. This codes for CSVFIDLGVNRKGTDTQYF.

The gene calls are TRBV19 and TRBJ1-3; D perhaps matches TRBD1 (5 bases). Germline lookup yields CDR1 LNHDA and CDR2 SQIVND (reference sequence). The V gene lost 5 bases and the J gene lost 2 bases, with 10 bases spanning the gap. The CDR3 spans 14 residues. The CDR3 bases are TGTGCCAGTAGTGCGACAGTAACTGGAAACACCATATATTTT. Protein: CASSATVTGNTIYF.

Ten or more counts support this clone. The V call is TRBV30, the J call TRBJ2-6, with D hard to call. Germline values: CDR1 GTSNPN, CDR2 SVGIG (reference sequence). Trimming stripped 2 bases from V and 0 bases from J, with 5 bases between. The CDR3 spans 14 residues. CDR3 nucleotide sequence: TGTGCCTGGAGTCGAGGCTCTGGGGCCAACGTCCTGACTTTC. Its protein is CAWSRGSGANVLTF.

The chain recombines TRBV2 with TRBJ1-2; D is ambiguous. Germline V lookup: CDR1 SNHLY, CDR2 FYNNEI. Trimming took 5 bases from V and 4 from J, leaving 11 bases between them. CDR3 length: 13 residues. CDR3 coding DNA: TGTGCCAGCAGTTCCCCAGACTCCTATGGCTACACCTTC. Amino acids: CASSSPDSYGYTF.

The chain recombines TRBV25-1 with TRBJ2-1; 10 bases agree with TRBD1. V was clipped by 2 bases and J by 4 bases; unmatched bases: 2. This CDR3 region has 15 residues. Germline assignment: CDR1 MGHDK and CDR2 SYGVNS. CDR3 sequence (DNA): TGTGCCAGCAGTGAAAGACAGGGGGCGTACAATGAGCAGTTCTTC. Its translation is CASSERQGAYNEQFF.

Here the CDR3 reads CASSAWTSGNNEQFF. CDR3 DNA: TGTGCCAGCAGTGCCTGGACTAGCGGGAACAATGAGCAGTTCTTC. This chain joins TRBV28 and TRBJ2-1; 12 bases line up with TRBD2. In germline, CDR1 is MDHEN, CDR2 SYDVKM. Losses at the gene ends were 5 bases for V and 5 bases for J; bases not matched to a gene: 4. This CDR3 has 15 residues.

The chain is built from TRBV5-4 and TRBJ1-4, with TRBD1 identical over 7 bases. Germline CDR1 is SGHNT and CDR2 is YYREEE (reference sequence). V shed 0 bases and J 5 bases; nucleotides not matched to a gene: 4. This CDR3 contains 15 residues. The CDR3 DNA follows: TGTGCCAGCAGCTTGGCGAGGGGGCCAAATGAAAAACTGTTTTTT. Translated: CASSLARGPNEKLFF.

The V gene is TRBV14, the J gene TRBJ2-1; weak D call: TRBD2 (6 bases). Trimming pared 0 bases from V and 12 bases from J, leaving 9 bases between. In germline, CDR1 is SGHDN, CDR2 FVKESK. The CDR3 runs 12 residues. CDR3 amino acids: CASSQEPGVQFF. CDR3 DNA: TGTGCCAGCAGCCAAGAACCGGGAGTGCAGTTCTTC.

A few counts support this clone. The chain carries TRBV28 and TRBJ2-6; 7 bases match TRBD2. CDR3 length: 16 residues. The germline V gene encodes CDR1 MDHEN and CDR2 SYDVKM. J gave up 2 bases and V 8 bases, and 9 bases lay outside the gene matches. CDR3 DNA sequence: TGTGCCAGCTTACCGACTAGCAGTACTGGGGCCAACGTCCTGACTTTC. Protein: CASLPTSSTGANVLTF. Looking up the rest from reference TRBV28 and TRBJ2-6 gives the full variable domain: DVKVTQSSRYLVKRTGEKVFLECVQDMDHENMFWYRQDPGLGLRLIYFSYDVKMKEKGDIPEGYSVSREKKERFSLILESASTNQTSMYLCASLPTSSTGANVLTFGAGSRLTVL.

The chain employs TRBV28 and TRBJ2-5; D gene ambiguous. Germline CDR1 reads MDHEN; CDR2 reads SYDVKM. The CDR3 has 15 residues. Trimming removed 2 bases from V and 0 bases from J, with 10 bases in between. The CDR3 is CASSLRKAYQETQYF. As DNA, the CDR3 is TGTGCCAGCAGTTTAAGGAAGGCTTACCAAGAGACCCAGTACTTC.

This chain connects TRBV29-1 to TRBJ1-5, with D unclear. Trimming shortened V by 4 bases and J by 10 bases, and 11 bases separated the two germline ends. This CDR3 is built from 11 residues. Looked up from germline, CDR1 is SQVTM and CDR2 is ANQGSEA. Here the CDR3 reads CSVGPEFPQHF. Here the CDR3 DNA reads TGCAGCGTTGGACCAGAGTTTCCCCAGCATTTT.

The V gene is TRBV7-9, the J gene TRBJ2-3; 8 bases fit TRBD2. The CDR3 totals 15 residues. The germline CDR1 and CDR2 sequences are SEHNR and FQNEAQ (reference sequence). Unmatched junction bases numbered 8, after V lost 7 bases and J lost 2 bases. CDR3 sequence: CASNPPTSATDTQYF. CDR3 nucleotide sequence: TGTGCCAGCAACCCACCGACTAGCGCCACAGATACGCAGTATTTT.

This rearrangement joins TRBV11-3 to TRBJ2-5, with 7 positions matching TRBD2. Germline V gene lookup returns CDR1 SGHNT and CDR2 YENEEA. The CDR3 contains 13 residues. Germline trimming cut 5 bases from V and 5 bases from J; bases unmatched to any gene: 5. The CDR3, as DNA: TGTGCCAGCAGCCAGAACGGGGGGGAGACCCAGTACTTC. Translation: CASSQNGGETQYF.

This chain links TRBV11-3 with TRBJ2-3; 7 bases align to TRBD2. Trimming cost V 1 base and J 4 bases; bases outside gene matches: 2. This CDR3 comprises 14 residues. Looked up from germline, CDR1 is SGHNT and CDR2 is YENEEA. CDR3 in amino acids: CASSLGGGADTQYF. The CDR3 DNA sequence: TGTGCCAGCAGCTTAGGGGGGGGAGCAGATACGCAGTATTTT. Supplemented by reference TRBV11-3 and TRBJ2-3, the full variable domain reads EAGVVQSPRYKIIEKKQPVAFWCNPISGHNTLYWYLQNLGQGPELLIRYENEEAVDDSQLPKDRFSAERLKGVDSTLKIQPAELGDSAVYLCASSLGGGADTQYFGPGTRLTVL.

The chain couples TRBV28 to TRBJ2-5; weak D call: TRBD2 (6 bases). From germline, CDR1 is MDHEN and CDR2 SYDVKM. V shed 0 bases and J shed 7 bases, with 15 bases lying between them. The CDR3 loop spans 15 amino acids. In DNA form, the CDR3 reads TGTGCCAGCAGTTTATGGTCACAGGCCGGGGGGACCCAGTACTTC. Its translation: CASSLWSQAGGTQYF. Full variable domain (outside the CDR3, taken from reference TRBV28 and TRBJ2-5): DVKVTQSSRYLVKRTGEKVFLECVQDMDHENMFWYRQDPGLGLRLIYFSYDVKMKEKGDIPEGYSVSREKKERFSLILESASTNQTSMYLCASSLWSQAGGTQYFGPGTRLLVL.

The chain uses TRBV19 and TRBJ2-3, with TRBD2 as a possible D gene (6 bases). V was pared by 6 bases and J by 0 bases, with 16 bases between. This CDR3 has 16 amino acids. CDR1 LNHDA and CDR2 SQIVND come from the germline V gene (reference sequence). The CDR3 protein is CASSLLGAGSTDTQYF. The CDR3 nucleotides are TGTGCCAGTAGCCTCCTCGGGGCGGGAAGCACAGATACGCAGTATTTT.

The rearrangement joins TRBV6-1 to TRBJ1-2; D is ambiguous. Trimming removed 5 bases at V and 10 bases at J, with 11 bases between. The CDR3 is made up of 11 amino acids. The V gene's germline CDR1 is MNHNS and CDR2 SASEGT. CDR3 residues: CASSYLRNYTF. Here the CDR3 DNA reads TGTGCCAGCAGTTACCTCAGAAACTACACCTTC.

This clone was counted only a few times. The V and J genes are TRBV10-1 and TRBJ2-2; possibly TRBD2 for D (5 bases). This CDR3 has 14 amino acids. With 7 bases removed from V and 2 bases from J, the gap between germline ends came to 11 bases. Germline values: CDR1 WNHNN, CDR2 SYGVQD (reference sequence). CDR3 coding DNA: TGCGCCAGCATATCAGCGGTTAACACCGGGGAGCTGTTTTTT. Its protein is CASISAVNTGELFF.

The genes are TRBV2 and TRBJ2-1; D is ambiguous. With 3 bases removed from V and 6 bases from J, the gap between germline ends came to 6 bases. CDR1 and CDR2 from the germline V gene are SNHLY and FYNNEI. The CDR3 loop spans 12 amino acids. The CDR3 sequence: CASSDQSNEQFF. Written as DNA, the CDR3 is TGTGCCAGCAGTGATCAAAGCAATGAGCAGTTCTTC.

The rearrangement uses TRBV5-4 and TRBJ2-5, with a possible D match to TRBD2 (6 bases). The ends were cut back, 0 bases at V and 4 bases at J, with 13 bases in the middle. Germline V lookup: CDR1 SGHNT, CDR2 YYREEE (reference sequence). There are 15 residues in the CDR3. CDR3 protein: CASSLAGVAIETQYF. DNA of the CDR3: TGTGCCAGCAGCTTGGCGGGAGTGGCTATAGAGACCCAGTACTTC. The full variable domain, with the rest looked up from reference TRBV5-4 and TRBJ2-5, is ETGVTQSPTHLIKTRGQQVTLRCSSQSGHNTVSWYQQALGQGPQFIFQYYREEENGRGNFPPRFSGLQFPNYSSELNVNALELDDSALYLCASSLAGVAIETQYFGPGTRLLVL.